This record concerns one TCR beta chain sequence. In the original analysis: By means of reference gene primer amplification, nucleated cell counts were estimated. Produced via immunoSEQ multiplex PCR; TCRdb's table is partial and in-frame only. Clone size and the V and J calls come from that table; the DNA yielded D and trimming. This table holds about 230,000 clones, around 83% found once. This entry belongs to a study of blood T cell repertoires in COVID-19. Study details: The United States, Italy and Spain supplied acute and convalescent COVID-19 samples. Sources were T cells, B-cell-depleted T cells, or PBMCs; the material itself was cDNA or gDNA.

Input material: peripheral blood. This sequence originates from a man between 35 and 55 years old with acute or convalescent COVID-19.

The CDR3: CASSYVAGGPGDTQYF. The CDR3 coding sequence is TGTGCCAGCAGTTACGTGGCGGGGGGGCCAGGAGATACGCAGTATTTT. J is TRBJ2-3 and V is TRBV6-2 or TRBV6-3; 9 nucleotides line up with TRBD2. Trimming cost V 2 bases and J 5 bases; bases outside gene matches: 8. The CDR3 is 16 amino acids. Germline CDR1 is MNHEY and CDR2 is SVGEGT.